These T cell receptor beta chains were read from a single sample in a study of shared clonotypes between healthy human individuals. Libraries were prepared by immunoSEQ multiplex PCR; TCRdb keeps only in-frame clonotypes and omits some of them. The table has fewer than 600,000 clones, 79% seen once; the top ten hold roughly 13%. Sequencing was performed on PBMCs. The receptor set was obtained from a woman aged 40 to 49 in good health. Some clones in this sample may be carry-over from other donors' samples. Both conserved end residues are part of each CDR3. Each record gives: clone size, V gene, J gene, D gene, CDR3 protein, CDR3 DNA. D genes are given only for firm matches. Some rows mark clone size as missing; the rest say once, few, many or name a class of expanded clone.

clone_size: NA
v_call: TRBV6-5
j_call: TRBJ2-3
d_call: TRBD2
cdr3_aa: CASKTSGSTDTQYF
cdr3_nt: TGTGCCAGCAAAACTAGCGGGAGCACAGATACGCAGTATTTT

clone_size: NA
v_call: TRBV6-5
j_call: TRBJ2-1
d_call: NA
cdr3_aa: CASSYRPGLYFF
cdr3_nt: TGTGCCAGCAGTTACCGGCCGGGACTGTACTTCTTC

clone_size: NA
v_call: TRBV11-2
j_call: TRBJ2-2
d_call: NA
cdr3_aa: CASSTDTGELFF
cdr3_nt: TGTGCCAGCAGCACGGACACCGGGGAGCTGTTTTTT

clone_size: NA
v_call: TRBV6-1
j_call: TRBJ2-5
d_call: NA
cdr3_aa: CASSPRRDIETQYF
cdr3_nt: TGTGCCAGCAGTCCTCGGCGCGATATAGAGACCCAGTACTTC

clone_size: NA
v_call: TRBV4-1
j_call: TRBJ2-3
d_call: NA
cdr3_aa: CASSPYPIDTQYF
cdr3_nt: TGCGCCAGCAGCCCTTATCCTATAGATACGCAGTATTTT

clone_size: NA
v_call: TRBV4-1
j_call: TRBJ2-7
d_call: NA
cdr3_aa: CASSQGLKGGSSYEQYF
cdr3_nt: TGCGCCAGCAGCCAAGGATTGAAGGGGGGATCCTCCTACGAGCAGTACTTC

clone_size: NA
v_call: TRBV7-2
j_call: TRBJ2-5
d_call: TRBD1
cdr3_aa: CASSLADRDQETQYF
cdr3_nt: TGTGCCAGCAGCTTAGCTGACAGGGACCAAGAGACCCAGTACTTC

clone_size: NA
v_call: TRBV30
j_call: TRBJ2-2
d_call: NA
cdr3_aa: CAWTRLSPGELFF
cdr3_nt: TGTGCCTGGACCAGACTTTCTCCCGGGGAGCTGTTTTTT

clone_size: NA
v_call: TRBV19
j_call: TRBJ1-6
d_call: NA
cdr3_aa: CASMTAYNSPLHF
cdr3_nt: TGTGCCAGTATGACAGCTTATAATTCACCCCTCCACTTT

clone_size: NA
v_call: TRBV11-2
j_call: TRBJ2-2
d_call: NA
cdr3_aa: CASSFKGSNTGELFF
cdr3_nt: TGTGCCAGCAGCTTCAAGGGGTCGAACACCGGGGAGCTGTTTTTT

clone_size: NA
v_call: TRBV7-9
j_call: TRBJ1-1
d_call: NA
cdr3_aa: CASSPSGGEAFF
cdr3_nt: TGTGCCAGCAGCCCCAGTGGGGGTGAAGCTTTCTTT

clone_size: NA
v_call: TRBV5-1
j_call: TRBJ2-6
d_call: NA
cdr3_aa: CASSLARPGANVLTF
cdr3_nt: TGCGCCAGCAGCTTGGCGCGTCCCGGGGCCAACGTCCTGACTTTC

clone_size: NA
v_call: TRBV10-3
j_call: TRBJ2-7
d_call: NA
cdr3_aa: CAISEGYEQYF
cdr3_nt: TGTGCCATCAGTGAAGGGTACGAGCAGTACTTC

clone_size: NA
v_call: TRBV15
j_call: TRBJ2-3
d_call: NA
cdr3_aa: CATSRRLDPSTDTQYF
cdr3_nt: TGTGCCACCAGCAGGCGACTAGACCCTAGCACAGATACGCAGTATTTT

clone_size: once
v_call: TRBV7-8
j_call: TRBJ2-5
d_call: TRBD2
cdr3_aa: CASSPAGVAGAETQYF
cdr3_nt: TGTGCCAGCAGCCCAGCGGGAGTAGCGGGAGCCGAGACCCAGTACTTC

clone_size: NA
v_call: TRBV6-6
j_call: TRBJ1-5
d_call: NA
cdr3_aa: CASSYPGSVSNQPQHF
cdr3_nt: TGTGCCAGCAGTTACCCCGGGAGCGTGAGCAATCAGCCCCAGCATTTT

clone_size: once
v_call: TRBV19
j_call: TRBJ1-5
d_call: NA
cdr3_aa: CASSIRAGPFQPQHF
cdr3_nt: TGTGCCAGTAGTATCCGGGCCGGCCCTTTTCAGCCCCAGCATTTT

clone_size: once
v_call: TRBV5-1
j_call: TRBJ2-5
d_call: NA
cdr3_aa: CASSFSSSETQYF
cdr3_nt: TGCGCCAGCAGCTTCTCTAGTTCGGAGACCCAGTACTTC

clone_size: NA
v_call: TRBV4-2
j_call: TRBJ2-5
d_call: NA
cdr3_aa: CASSSLDQETQYF
cdr3_nt: TGTGCCAGCAGCTCCCTGGACCAAGAGACCCAGTACTTC

clone_size: NA
v_call: TRBV5-1
j_call: TRBJ1-4
d_call: TRBD1
cdr3_aa: CASSLGDRLLEKLFF
cdr3_nt: TGCGCCAGCAGCTTGGGGGACAGGCTACTTGAAAAACTGTTTTTT

clone_size: NA
v_call: TRBV6-1
j_call: TRBJ2-7
d_call: NA
cdr3_aa: CASRMNRVGLGEQYF
cdr3_nt: TGTGCCAGCAGGATGAACAGGGTCGGATTGGGGGAGCAGTACTTC

clone_size: NA
v_call: TRBV10-3
j_call: TRBJ1-4
d_call: NA
cdr3_aa: CAISDRRERGEKLFF
cdr3_nt: TGTGCCATCAGTGATAGAAGGGAGAGGGGTGAAAAACTGTTTTTT

clone_size: NA
v_call: TRBV5-1
j_call: TRBJ2-5
d_call: NA
cdr3_aa: CASSGLPQETQYF
cdr3_nt: TGCGCCAGCAGCGGCCTACCACAAGAGACCCAGTACTTC

clone_size: few
v_call: TRBV28
j_call: TRBJ1-5
d_call: NA
cdr3_aa: CASSFGSAGNQPQHF
cdr3_nt: TGTGCCAGCAGTTTCGGTTCCGCGGGCAATCAGCCCCAGCATTTT